These T cell receptor beta chains were read from a single sample in a study of cytomegalovirus exposure and HLA in healthy donors. Some clones are missing from TCRdb's copy, which holds only in-frame ones; the method was immunoSEQ multiplex PCR. Its table records 120,000 to 150,000 clones. The sequenced sample consisted of PBMCs. The source of these receptors is a woman between 18 and 29 years old in good health and CMV-seronegative. CDR3s include the opening cysteine and the closing phenylalanine or tryptophan. D genes are given only for firm matches.

>TRBV7-2|TRBJ2-5|.
CASSLVSLPSETQYF
TGTGCCAGCAGCTTAGTCAGTCTCCCCTCGGAGACCCAGTACTTC
>TRBV7-6|TRBJ2-2|TRBD1
CASSRGQGNTGELFF
TGTGCCAGCAGCCGCGGACAGGGGAACACTGGGGAGCTGTTTTTT
>TRBV7-9|TRBJ2-5|.
CASSLGPASAQKTQYF
TGTGCCAGCAGCTTAGGTCCGGCTAGCGCCCAGAAGACCCAGTACTTC
>TRBV7-3|TRBJ2-2|TRBD1
CASSPRDRHTGELFF
TGTGCCAGCAGCCCCCGGGACAGACACACCGGGGAGCTGTTTTTT
>TRBV7-6|TRBJ2-7|.
CASRSRGTYEQYF
TGTGCCAGCAGGTCCAGAGGGACCTACGAGCAGTACTTC
>TRBV5-1|TRBJ1-4|TRBD1
CASSLGQGGYRDPTNEKLFF
TGCGCCAGCAGCTTGGGACAGGGGGGGTATCGGGATCCAACTAATGAAAAACTGTTTTTT
>TRBV6-4|TRBJ2-1|TRBD2
CASSDSASGDEQFF
TGTGCCAGCAGTGACTCGGCTAGCGGGGACGAGCAGTTCTTC
>TRBV10-2|TRBJ2-3|.
CASSEAGGDTQYF
TGCGCCAGCAGTGAAGCGGGTGGGGATACGCAGTATTTT
>TRBV10-3|TRBJ2-7|TRBD2
CAISESSGSLSYEQYF
TGTGCCATCAGTGAGTCCAGCGGGAGCTTGTCGTACGAGCAGTACTTC
>TRBV5-5|TRBJ1-1|TRBD1
CASSPTVGQGIEAFF
TGTGCCAGCAGCCCGACCGTCGGACAGGGCATTGAAGCTTTCTTT
>TRBV4-1|TRBJ1-6|.
CASSQDSGIDNSPLHF
TGCGCCAGCAGCCAAGATTCAGGGATAGATAATTCACCCCTCCACTTT
>TRBV27|TRBJ2-7|TRBD2
CASSLSGLAGYEQYF
TGTGCCAGCAGTCTGTCGGGACTAGCGGGTTACGAGCAGTACTTC
>TRBV27|TRBJ1-1|.
CASSLHGQLIYTEAFF
TGTGCCAGCAGTCTACACGGACAGCTAATCTACACTGAAGCTTTCTTT
>TRBV30|TRBJ1-2|TRBD1
CAWGQGYGYTF
TGTGCCTGGGGACAGGGTTATGGCTACACCTTC
>TRBV7-2|TRBJ2-3|TRBD2
CASSRGLAGGQGDTQYF
TGTGCCAGCAGCCGTGGGCTAGCGGGAGGGCAGGGAGATACGCAGTATTTT
>TRBV19|TRBJ1-1|TRBD1
CASSTYTGGAGTEAFF
TGTGCCAGTAGTACTTATACAGGGGGCGCGGGCACTGAAGCTTTCTTT
>TRBV4-1|TRBJ1-2|.
CASSQDDPGIRGYTF
TGCGCCAGCAGCCAAGACGATCCGGGGATAAGGGGCTACACCTTC
>TRBV19|TRBJ1-2|TRBD1
CASSIQGQGTLYGYTF
TGTGCCAGTAGTATACAAGGACAGGGGACCCTCTATGGCTACACCTTC
>TRBV29-1|TRBJ2-3|TRBD2
CSVPEGSGGSQGTDTQYF
TGCAGCGTCCCCGAGGGCAGCGGGGGGAGTCAAGGCACAGATACGCAGTATTTT
>TRBV11-3|TRBJ2-1|.
CASRPRGRAHEQFF
TGTGCCAGCCGACCTCGTGGGAGAGCTCATGAGCAGTTCTTC